This TCR beta chain was profiled in a study of molecular identifiers for immune sequencing clone quantification. In the study overall: In replicates, the authors split RNA from around 18,000 or 91,000 naive CD8 cells five ways and sequenced four. Study-level results: Shared barcodes on identical TCR molecules could underestimate the sizes of highly expanded clones.

TCRdb re-called the PCR reads with MiXCR, one entry per CDR3 protein. The sample consists of about half a million distinct CDR3 sequences, roughly 23% of them appearing once. The sample holds many counts of this clonotype. Its antigen is not identified. Trimming at V came to 4 bases and at J to 6 bases, leaving 12 bases not matched to a gene. The germline CDR1 and CDR2 sequences are SGDLS and YYNGEE. There are 16 residues in the CDR3. Between about 18,000 and 1,000,000 sorted cells, with 10%, 30% or 50% RNA, yielded naive CD8 libraries. Naive CD8 T cell sorting was performed on the CD8+CD4-CCR7+CD45RA+ phenotype.

What was sequenced was naive CD8+ T cells from blood, with Jurkat cell RNA spiked in. Subset defined: FACS-sorted CD8+CD4-CCR7+CD45RA+ naive T cells. This receptor was obtained from a human donor in good health. Some libraries in this study had Jurkat cell RNA spiked in. The chain carries TRBV9 and TRBJ2-2, with 7 bases matching TRBD2. Here the CDR3 reads CASSPRTRALPGELFF. DNA for the CDR3: TGTGCCAGCAGCCCTAGGACTAGGGCCCTCCCCGGGGAGCTGTTTTTT.